Below are 21 T cell receptor beta chains sequenced from a single sample in a study of T cell responses to AZD1222 COVID-19 vaccine (dated by TCRdb to 2020 to 2022). The method behind the library was the immunoSEQ multiplex PCR assay. TCRdb took this table from immuneACCESS and kept in-frame rearrangements with V and J called. Such tables lack part of the clones; where checked against another copy, unresolved V genes explain under half of the gap, and the rest is unexplained. This sample holds roughly 140,000 clones; approximately 90% were observed only once. In total, the top ten clones hold 9% to 9.5% of the sample. Reading the label with the study, this specimen's time point is: about 28 days (+/-7) after the second vaccine dose. The sample in question was peripheral blood, obtained 28 days after the second AZD1222 dose. These receptors were taken from an adult who received the AZD1222 COVID-19 vaccine.

The CDR3 loop reads CAWSRREVAKNIQYF. DNA for the CDR3: TGTGCCTGGAGTAGGCGGGAGGTAGCCAAAAACATTCAGTACTTC. The V gene is TRBV30, the J gene TRBJ2-4; TRBD2 agrees at 8 bases. Germline V gene sequence: CDR1 GTSNPN, CDR2 SVGIG (reference sequence). V gave up 2 bases and J gave up 0 bases; unmatched junction bases: 3. There are 15 residues in the CDR3.

V gene TRBV6-5 combines with J gene TRBJ1-5; no reliable D call. Germline-derived CDR1 and CDR2 are MNHEY and SVGAGI. This CDR3 is 14 amino acids long. Trimming left V 6 bases short and J 4 bases short, with 13 bases between. The CDR3 bases are TGTGCCAGCAGCCCCCCTGGATCGAATCAGCCCCAGCATTTT. Its protein is CASSPPGSNQPQHF.

This chain uses TRBV29-1 with TRBJ1-5; D may be TRBD1 (6 bases). Germline lookup yields CDR1 SQVTM and CDR2 ANQGSEA. The V end lost 3 bases, the J end lost 3 bases, and 9 bases lay between the germline ends. CDR3 length equals 13 residues. The CDR3 DNA is TGCAGCGTTGAGGAGGGGGTCAATCAGCCCCAGCATTTT. It translates to CSVEEGVNQPQHF.

The genes are TRBV2 and TRBJ2-7; D possibly matches TRBD1 or TRBD2 (5 bases each). V was trimmed by 6 bases and J by 7 bases, leaving 16 bases between them. The CDR3 loop spans 13 amino acids. Germline CDR1 SNHLY, CDR2 FYNNEI. The CDR3 DNA follows: TGTGCCAGCAGGCAACATGGGACGAAGGAGCAGTACGTC. It yields the protein CASRQHGTKEQYV.

This rearrangement joins TRBV7-8 to TRBJ1-1; D perhaps matches TRBD1 (5 bases). Germline CDR1 and CDR2: SGHVS and FQNEAQ. This CDR3 has 13 amino acids. V was trimmed by 3 bases and J by 5 bases, leaving 10 bases between them. The CDR3 DNA sequence: TGTGCCAGCAGCTTCGGGGGTAGGACTGAAGCTTTCTTT. Translating it yields CASSFGGRTEAFF.

The genes are TRBV19 and TRBJ2-7; maybe TRBD1 (6 bases). Trimming removed 6 bases from V and 7 bases from J, with 13 bases in between. The CDR3 spans 12 residues. Looked up from germline, CDR1 is LNHDA and CDR2 is SQIVND (reference sequence). CDR3: CASSRGGREQYF. CDR3 sequence (DNA): TGTGCCAGTAGCAGGGGTGGCAGAGAGCAGTACTTC.

The chain uses TRBV14 and TRBJ2-7; D might be TRBD1 (5 bases). Trimming removed 1 base at V and 0 bases at J, with 22 bases between. Germline-derived CDR1 and CDR2 are SGHDN and FVKESK. The CDR3 sequence is 19 residues long. The CDR3 nucleotides are TGTGCCAGCAGCCAAGTCAACCGGCCCAGGGATCAGAGCTCCTACGAGCAGTACGTC. Its translation: CASSQVNRPRDQSSYEQYV.

The V and J genes are TRBV9 and TRBJ2-3; TRBD1 agrees at 10 bases. There are 15 residues in the CDR3. Per the germline V gene, CDR1 is SGDLS and CDR2 is YYNGEE. V gave up 4 bases and J gave up 3 bases; unmatched junction bases: 5. The CDR3 region has the DNA TGTGCCAGCAGCCCCGGGACAGGGGTAACAGATACGCAGTATTTT. Translating gives CASSPGTGVTDTQYF.

The V gene is TRBV6-4, the J gene TRBJ2-1, with D possibly matching TRBD2 (5 bases). Deletions cut 4 bases from V and 4 bases from J, with 17 bases between. There are 16 residues in the CDR3. Germline-derived CDR1 and CDR2 are MRHNA and SNTAGT. This CDR3 is CASSGGFSSKYNEQFF. Written as DNA, the CDR3 is TGTGCCAGCAGTGGCGGGTTCTCTAGCAAGTACAATGAGCAGTTCTTC.

This chain uses TRBV2 with TRBJ2-7; 7 nucleotides align to TRBD2. The CDR3 is made up of 13 amino acids. The germline V gene has CDR1 SNHLY and CDR2 FYNNEI. The ends lost 5 bases at V and 5 bases at J; junction bases unmatched: 6. As DNA, the CDR3 is TGTGCCAGCAGTAGCGGGACCCTTAACGAGCAGTACGTC. It encodes CASSSGTLNEQYV.

This clone was picked up one time. A read error may produce the germline difference seen at one junction end. The chain couples TRBV5-1 to TRBJ2-1; 9 bases agree with TRBD2. CDR1 and CDR2 (germline): SGHRS, YFSETQ. The CDR3 extends over 15 amino acids. The CDR3 is CASRFSGSSNNEQFF. The CDR3 DNA reads as TGCGCCAGCCGCTTTAGCGGGAGTAGCAACAATGAGCAGTTCTTC.

The chain combines TRBV9 with TRBJ1-2; the match to TRBD1 covers 7 bases. Trimming at V came to 3 bases and at J to 0 bases, leaving 14 bases not matched to a gene. CDR3 length: 18 amino acids. The germline V gene has CDR1 SGDLS and CDR2 YYNGEE. CDR3 residues: CASSARIRDSATNYGYTF. The CDR3 DNA sequence: TGTGCCAGCAGCGCCCGAATCCGGGACAGTGCGACTAACTATGGCTACACCTTC.

The gene calls are TRBV15 and TRBJ2-5, with 13 bases matching TRBD2. Looked up from germline, CDR1 is LNHNV and CDR2 is YYDKDF (reference sequence). The CDR3 has 18 residues. After removal of 3 bases from V and 2 bases from J, the junction contained 9 bases not matched to a gene. The CDR3 sequence is CATSRRLAGGPGQETQYF. CDR3 coding DNA: TGTGCCACCAGCAGGAGACTAGCGGGAGGACCCGGGCAAGAGACCCAGTACTTC.

This CDR3 reads CSVDRTGEGFHGYTF. The CDR3 DNA sequence: TGCAGCGTTGACAGGACAGGGGAAGGATTTCATGGCTACACCTTC. The chain is built from TRBV29-1 and TRBJ1-2; 9 bases are shared with TRBD1. The CDR3 length is 15 residues. The junction had 11 bases not matched to a gene; V was cut back by 3 bases and J by 6 bases. Germline V gene sequence: CDR1 SQVTM, CDR2 ANQGSEA.

The rearrangement links TRBV19 to TRBJ1-4; 7 bases fit TRBD1. The CDR3 contains 15 residues. The V and J ends lost 3 bases and 8 bases, in that order; junction bases with no gene match: 9. Germline lookup yields CDR1 LNHDA and CDR2 SQIVND (reference sequence). The CDR3 region is CASSMGTVTAEKLFF. DNA for the CDR3: TGTGCCAGTAGTATGGGGACAGTAACGGCAGAAAAACTGTTTTTT.

The V call is TRBV2, the J call TRBJ2-3; tentatively, D is TRBD2 (5 bases). Trimming removed 7 bases from V and 4 bases from J, with 18 bases in between. The germline CDR1 and CDR2 sequences are SNHLY and FYNNEI. The CDR3 extends over 15 amino acids. CDR3 residues: CASMDGLLAADTQYF. CDR3 coding DNA: TGTGCCAGCATGGACGGACTGCTGGCGGCAGATACGCAGTATTTT.

The J gene is TRBJ1-2, the V gene TRBV6-2 or TRBV6-3, with a tentative D call TRBD1 (5 bases). Trimming cost V 6 bases and J 4 bases, with 15 bases left between them. Germline CDR1 reads MNHEY; CDR2 reads SVGEGT. This CDR3 comprises 14 residues. The CDR3 region is CASSLGGFGYGYTF. The CDR3 nucleotides are TGTGCCAGCAGCCTCGGGGGATTTGGCTATGGCTACACCTTC.

The chain is built from TRBV2 and TRBJ2-1; TRBD2 matches 7 bases. V lost 7 bases and J lost 7; bases outside the gene matches: 16. The germline V gene encodes CDR1 SNHLY and CDR2 FYNNEI. CDR3 length equals 16 residues. The CDR3 protein is CASKESGGFSGNEQFF. Here the CDR3 DNA reads TGTGCCAGCAAGGAGTCGGGGGGTTTTTCTGGTAATGAGCAGTTCTTC. Drawing the rest from reference TRBV2 and TRBJ2-1, the complete variable domain is EPEVTQTPSHQVTQMGQEVILRCVPISNHLYFYWYRQILGQKVEFLVSFYNNEISEKSEIFDDQFSVERPDGSNFTLKIRSTKLEDSAMYFCASKESGGFSGNEQFFGPGTRLTVL.

This clone was picked up a small number of times. The rearrangement links TRBV21-1 to TRBJ2-7; the D call in the table, TRBD1, was not verified against the DNA. TRBV21-1 is a documented pseudogene. CDR3 length: 16 amino acids. In nucleotides, the CDR3 is TGTGCCAGCAGCCTCCCGGGACAGGGAGTAGTCTACGAGCAGTACGTC. It codes for CASSLPGQGVVYEQYV.

A single count supports this clone. The chain links TRBV5-1 to TRBJ2-2; D is possibly TRBD1 or TRBD2 (5 bases each). V was clipped by 6 bases and J by 0 bases, with 12 bases between them. The germline V gene has CDR1 SGHRS and CDR2 YFSETQ. This CDR3 region has 15 residues. DNA of the CDR3: TGCGCCAGCACGCCCGGGGCAGCGAACACCGGGGAGCTGTTTTTT. Encoded protein: CASTPGAANTGELFF.

The rearrangement uses TRBV18 and TRBJ2-5; D is uncertain. V lost 2 bases to trimming and J lost 2 bases, with 12 bases between them. The germline CDR1 and CDR2 sequences are KGHSH and LQKENI. The CDR3 length is 15 residues. The chain's CDR3 is CASSPSARPQETQYF. Written as DNA, the CDR3 is TGTGCCAGCTCACCAAGCGCGAGGCCGCAAGAGACCCAGTACTTC.